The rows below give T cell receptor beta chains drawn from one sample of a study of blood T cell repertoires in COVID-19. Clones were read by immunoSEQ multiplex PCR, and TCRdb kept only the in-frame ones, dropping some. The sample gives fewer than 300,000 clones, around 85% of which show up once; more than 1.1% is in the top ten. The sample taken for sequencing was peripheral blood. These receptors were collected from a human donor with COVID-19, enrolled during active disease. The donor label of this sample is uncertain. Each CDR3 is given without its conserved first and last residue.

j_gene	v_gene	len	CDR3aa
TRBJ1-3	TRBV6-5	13	ASSPGQGAGNTIY
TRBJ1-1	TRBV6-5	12	ASARLDRNTEAF
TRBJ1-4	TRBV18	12	ASSLGTANEKLF
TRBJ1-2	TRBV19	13	ASSIDWAGGLGYT
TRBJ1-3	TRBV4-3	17	ASSQDPPTGVVSGNTIY
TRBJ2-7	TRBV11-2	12	ASSSQGGNYEQY
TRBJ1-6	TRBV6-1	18	ASSGRDRGPSSSYNSPLH
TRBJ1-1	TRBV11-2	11	ASMRTANTEAF
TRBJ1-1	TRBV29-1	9	SAGRDTEAF
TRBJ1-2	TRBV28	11	ASSPLSAGGYT
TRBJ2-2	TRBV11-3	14	ASSLSPGAYTGELF
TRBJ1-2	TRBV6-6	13	ASSYVPTDNYGYT
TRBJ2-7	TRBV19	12	ASSTTGNSYEQY